This TCR beta chain is from a study of T cell responses to AZD1222 COVID-19 vaccine. Study-wide results and limits: The reported proportion of spike-specific TCRs targeting unmutated variant regions was nearly half.

Of note for this clone: The antigen remains unidentified.

Here immunoSEQ multiplex PCR was the method, and the copy in TCRdb shows in-frame clones only, minus some. The sample lists roughly 150,000 clones; around nine tenths were seen once. The ends were cut back, 5 bases at V and 6 bases at J, with 11 bases in the middle. Germline V gives CDR1 DFQATT, CDR2 SNEGSKA (reference sequence). The CDR3 is 11 amino acids. Material: peripheral blood, obtained 28 days after the second AZD1222 dose. This clonotype originated in an adult who received the AZD1222 COVID-19 vaccine. The rearrangement joins TRBV20-1 to TRBJ2-7, with unresolved D. The CDR3 DNA reads TGCAGTGCTGCTCTCTCGGGCGAGCAGTACTTC. Protein product: CSAALSGEQYF.